Shown below are 2 T cell receptor beta chains from a single sample sequenced in a study of T cell repertoires in cytomegalovirus infection (dated 2019 in TCRdb). The sequencer was an Illumina HiSeq 1500. Clones were called with MiXCR by TCRdb after fastp trimmed the public reads at Q25, and only in-frame beta chains were retained. Every CDR3 protein is listed once, alongside the most common genes and DNA of its rows. This sample comprises 500,000 to 600,000 distinct CDR3 sequences, 16% of them detected only once. About 24% of the sample comes from the top ten. Sample: CD8+ T cells from PBMCs. The receptors here all came from a human donor in good health (CMV status not recorded). Some clones in this sample may be carry-over from other donors' samples.

This clonotype was detected ten times or more. V gene TRBV4-1 combines with J gene TRBJ2-2; 7 bases map to TRBD1. With 5 bases clipped from V and 3 bases from J, the junction kept 6 bases outside the gene matches. This CDR3 is built from 15 residues. The germline CDR1 and CDR2 sequences are MGHRA and YSYEKL. CDR3 amino acids: CASSIRQGDTGELFF. The CDR3 region has the DNA TGCGCCAGCAGCATACGACAGGGAGACACCGGGGAGCTGTTTTTT.

This clonotype was observed at least ten times. The genes are TRBV12-3 or TRBV12-4 and TRBJ1-1, with a weak D call TRBD1 (5 bases). V lost 8 bases and J 1 base, leaving 14 bases between the germline ends. The CDR3 totals 14 residues. For the CDR3, the DNA is TGTGCCAGCCTTAGCCTTGGGGGGAACACTGAAGCTTTCTTT. Its translation: CASLSLGGNTEAFF.